This record covers a single TCR beta chain. Its target is not known. The same CDR3 also results from other DNA sequences found in this sample. Despite likely unrecorded immune exposures, the donors were nominally healthy at the time of sampling. The CDR3 length is 13 residues. From germline, CDR1 is SNHLY and CDR2 FYNNEI. V lost 3 bases, J lost 3 bases, and 9 bases lay in between. The data were taken from a study of cytomegalovirus exposure and HLA in healthy donors. Researchers ran the PCR with 60 Vbeta and 13 Jbeta primers. Clones were sequenced by immunoSEQ multiplex PCR, and TCRdb holds only the in-frame ones, with some missing. The table records around 97,000 clones, about a tenth of them present only once. Study-wide points: In a later analysis, productive TCRs from donors in an Asian-associated ancestry cluster reportedly carried fewer N-insertions than the cohort mean. Common viral pathogens were later found to be apparently linked to several of the most significant clusters.

The sequenced sample consisted of PBMCs. The J gene is TRBJ2-7, the V gene TRBV2, with a tentative D call TRBD1 (5 bases). The clonotype comes from a man between 50 and 59 years old in good health and CMV-seropositive. For the CDR3, the DNA is TGTGCCAGCAGTGAGAGCAGGGACTACGAGCAGTACTTC. Protein product: CASSESRDYEQYF. Variable domain in full (rest from reference TRBV2 and TRBJ2-7): EPEVTQTPSHQVTQMGQEVILRCVPISNHLYFYWYRQILGQKVEFLVSFYNNEISEKSEIFDDQFSVERPDGSNFTLKIRSTKLEDSAMYFCASSESRDYEQYFGPGTRLTVT.